This TCR beta chain was sequenced during a study of cytomegalovirus exposure and HLA in healthy donors. Regarding this clone: Its target is unknown.

The CDR3 has 15 residues. CDR1 is SGHTA and CDR2 is FQGNSA in the germline V gene. Deletions cut 3 bases from V and 0 bases from J, with 8 bases between. Study-level findings and limits: Per a later analysis, HLA-associated TCR beta chains showed more clonal expansion than other, equally common TCR beta chains.

Primers for the PCR totalled 60 Vbeta and 13 Jbeta. Only in-frame clones appear in the TCRdb table, and some are missing; sequencing was by immunoSEQ multiplex PCR. The top ten hold 1.9% of the sample, which has 150,000 to 200,000 clones, less than 90% seen once. V usage is TRBV7-2 and J usage is TRBJ2-2; TRBD1 might be the D (6 bases). This receptor was obtained from a young man in good health and CMV-seronegative. The source material was PBMCs. CDR3 nucleotide sequence: TGTGCCAGCAGCTTGGGGACATCGAACACCGGGGAGCTGTTTTTT. This encodes CASSLGTSNTGELFF.